This is a list of T cell receptor beta chains from one sample in a study of CD8 T cells in Susac syndrome. TCRdb re-called the immunoSEQ multiplex PCR reads through MiXCR, storing one row per CDR3 protein. The sample holds some 400,000 distinct CDR3 sequences, around 83% seen once. The sample comprised CD8+ T cells from PBMCs. Source of these receptors: a human donor with multiple sclerosis. The CDR3 runs from the conserved cysteine through the conserved F or W. Fields, in order: D gene, J gene, V gene, clone size, CDR3 DNA, CDR3 protein. A D gene is named only where the DNA matches it firmly. Where a row states a size, it is once, few, many or the class of an expanded clone; other rows omit it.

>TRBD1|TRBJ2-7|TRBV18|-
TGTGCCAGCTCACGACCGGGACAGGGTATACACGAGCAGTACTTC
CASSRPGQGIHEQYF
>TRBD1|TRBJ2-1|TRBV7-2|once
TGTGCCAGCATTTCTCCAGGGGGCGAATATCAGTTCTTC
CASISPGGEYQFF
>-|TRBJ1-5|TRBV6-1|-
TGTGCCAGCAGTGATCACGGTGCGCTGCAGCCCCAGCATTTT
CASSDHGALQPQHF
>-|TRBJ1-6|TRBV19|few
TGTGCCAGTAGTAGGGGCGGAAGGTCACCCCTCCACTTT
CASSRGGRSPLHF
>TRBD1|TRBJ2-7|TRBV19|-
TGTGCCAGTAGTGCCGGGGACAGGATCCACGAGCAGTACTTC
CASSAGDRIHEQYF
>-|TRBJ1-6|TRBV7-8|-
TGTGCCAGCAGCGTCAGGGGTAGTCAGAACTATAATTCACCCCTCCACTTT
CASSVRGSQNYNSPLHF
>-|TRBJ2-1|TRBV12-3/TRBV12-4|-
TGTGCCAGCAGTTTCAGGACTACTGGCTCCTACAATGAGCAGTTCTTC
CASSFRTTGSYNEQFF
>-|TRBJ2-1|TRBV6-6|-
TGTGCCAGCAGTTACTCTAAGGGATCTAGGCAGTTCTTC
CASSYSKGSRQFF
>-|TRBJ2-5|TRBV28|-
TGTGCCAGCAGACCGGGACGGGACGTTTGGTACCAAGAGACCCAGTACTTC
CASRPGRDVWYQETQYF
>TRBD1|TRBJ2-5|TRBV5-1|-
TGCGCCAGCAGCTCCTCAGGGGGCGCGGAGACCCAGTACTTC
CASSSSGGAETQYF
>-|TRBJ2-1|TRBV20-1|-
TGCAGTGCGCGGAGGGAGAATGAGCAGTTCTTC
CSARRENEQFF
>-|TRBJ2-2|TRBV29-1|-
TGCAGCGTTGTGCCAGGGGAGAGCACCGGGGAGCTGTTTTTT
CSVVPGESTGELFF
>TRBD2|TRBJ2-3|TRBV19|-
TGTGCCAGTAGTATACCCCCCTTGGCTAGCGGGAGTGATACGCAGTATTTT
CASSIPPLASGSDTQYF
>-|TRBJ2-7|TRBV30|-
TGTGCCTGGAGTGACAGCCACGAGCAGTACTTC
CAWSDSHEQYF